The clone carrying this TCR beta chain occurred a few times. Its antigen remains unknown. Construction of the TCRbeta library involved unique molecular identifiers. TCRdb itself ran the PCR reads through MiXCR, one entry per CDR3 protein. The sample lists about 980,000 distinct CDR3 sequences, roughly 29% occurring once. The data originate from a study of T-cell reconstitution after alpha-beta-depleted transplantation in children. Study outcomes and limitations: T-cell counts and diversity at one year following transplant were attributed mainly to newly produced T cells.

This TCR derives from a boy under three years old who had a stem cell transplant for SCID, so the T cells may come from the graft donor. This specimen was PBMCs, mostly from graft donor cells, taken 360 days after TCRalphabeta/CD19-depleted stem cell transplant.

The CDR3 DNA is TGCAGTGCATGGACAGGGGGATTCACAGATACGCAGTATTTT. Amino acid sequence: CSAWTGGFTDTQYF. The genes are TRBV20-1 and TRBJ2-3; TRBD1 aligns across 10 bases. The trim removed 6 bases at V and 2 bases at J, leaving 5 bases unmatched. Germline-derived CDR1 and CDR2 are DFQATT and SNEGSKA (reference sequence). This CDR3 is built from 14 residues.